These 31 T cell receptor beta chains share one sample of origin, sequenced in a study of blood T cell repertoires in COVID-19. TCRdb's copy holds only in-frame clones and misses some; the assay was immunoSEQ multiplex PCR. Of about 62,000 clones listed, roughly 90% are singletons. The specimen was peripheral blood. Receptors were obtained from a human donor in a cohort sampled during active COVID-19.

The chain combines TRBV11-2 with TRBJ1-1, with 7 positions matching TRBD1. The CDR3 loop spans 14 amino acids. Germline-derived CDR1 and CDR2 are SGHAT and FQNNGV. The trim removed 5 bases at V and 5 bases at J, leaving 8 bases unmatched. The CDR3 bases are TGTGCCAGCAGCCACACAGGGGTGGCAACTGAAGCTTTCTTT. Residues: CASSHTGVATEAFF.

The CDR3 DNA is TGTGCCATCAGTGAGTATACTAGCGGGACGCGTAATGAGCAGTTCTTC. The encoded protein is CAISEYTSGTRNEQFF. This chain connects TRBV10-3 to TRBJ2-1; 10 bases align to TRBD2. Trimming cost V 1 base and J 7 bases; bases outside gene matches: 7. This CDR3 has 16 amino acids. Germline V gene lookup returns CDR1 ENHRY and CDR2 SYGVKD.

The chain uses TRBV6-5 and TRBJ1-2, with 7 bases that match TRBD1. Germline values: CDR1 MNHEY, CDR2 SVGAGI. This CDR3 contains 14 residues. J gave up 4 bases and V 5 bases, and 7 bases lay outside the gene matches. The CDR3 coding sequence is TGTGCCAGCAGTCGACAGGGAACCTCCTATGGCTACACCTTC. As protein: CASSRQGTSYGYTF.

The chain links TRBV5-6 to TRBJ2-1; D may be TRBD1 (5 bases). The CDR3 has 16 residues. CDR1 is SGHDT and CDR2 is YYEEEE in the germline V gene. Trimming left V 0 bases short and J 6 bases short, with 16 bases between. CDR3 protein: CASSLGRPGLSNEQFF. Here the CDR3 DNA reads TGTGCCAGCAGCTTGGGACGTCCAGGGTTGAGCAATGAGCAGTTCTTC.

V is TRBV6-6 and J is TRBJ2-7; D possibly corresponds to TRBD2 (5 bases). The CDR3 totals 12 residues. CDR1 and CDR2 (germline): MNHNY, SVGAGI (reference sequence). V was cut by 10 bases and J by 0 bases, with 10 bases left in between. CDR3 region: CATWESSYEQYF. Written as DNA, the CDR3 is TGTGCCACCTGGGAGAGCTCCTACGAGCAGTACTTC.

The gene calls are TRBV18 and TRBJ2-3, with 7 positions matching TRBD2. Germline V gene lookup returns CDR1 KGHSH and CDR2 LQKENI. The CDR3 is 14 amino acids. V dropped 2 bases and J dropped 4; count of bases not matched to a gene: 3. CDR3 sequence: CASSPAGVADTQYF. The DNA for the CDR3 is TGTGCCAGCTCACCAGCGGGAGTGGCAGATACGCAGTATTTT.

The gene calls are TRBV2 and TRBJ2-7, with 7 nucleotides matching TRBD2. J was trimmed by 6 bases and V by 4 bases; bases with no gene match: 9. The CDR3 covers 14 residues. CDR1 is SNHLY and CDR2 is FYNNEI in the germline V gene. This CDR3 reads CASSVGGGDGEQYF. CDR3 sequence (DNA): TGTGCCAGCAGTGTGGGGGGAGGGGACGGCGAGCAGTACTTC.

The rearrangement links TRBV6-2 or TRBV6-3 to TRBJ1-2; D remains unclear. Trimming shortened V by 0 bases and J by 7 bases, and 9 bases separated the two germline ends. The CDR3 loop spans 13 amino acids. Germline V lookup: CDR1 MNHEY, CDR2 SVGEGT. Here the CDR3 DNA reads TGTGCCAGCAGTTACTCTCAGGCCCTTGGCTACACCTTC. Translated, it gives CASSYSQALGYTF.

This chain uses TRBV28 with TRBJ1-4, with D possibly TRBD1 on 5 matching bases. This CDR3 has 11 amino acids. V shed 6 bases and J shed 7 bases, with 6 bases lying between them. The germline V gene has CDR1 MDHEN and CDR2 SYDVKM. The CDR3: CASSRAEKLFF. As DNA, the CDR3 is TGTGCCAGCAGCAGGGCTGAAAAACTGTTTTTT.

This clone was recorded only once. This chain joins TRBV9 and TRBJ1-6; D is unresolved. V was shortened by 3 bases and J by 5 bases, with 15 bases between the two germline ends. Per germline, CDR1 SGDLS and CDR2 YYNGEE. The CDR3 consists of 16 residues. The CDR3 region is CASSANKHVNNSPLHF. Here the CDR3 DNA reads TGTGCCAGCAGCGCAAATAAACACGTTAATAATTCACCCCTCCACTTT.

The DNA for the CDR3 is TGTGCCAGCAGCTTAGGGTCAGGGATCTCTGAAGCTTTCTTT. Its translation is CASSLGSGISEAFF. The V and J genes are TRBV11-2 and TRBJ1-1; maybe TRBD1 (5 bases). The CDR3 contains 14 residues. Per the germline V gene, CDR1 is SGHAT and CDR2 is FQNNGV. Trimming took off 1 base at V and 6 bases at J, with 12 bases between the two ends.

The chain couples TRBV4-3 to TRBJ2-7; unclear D gene. CDR1 and CDR2 (germline): LGHNA, YSLEER. V was trimmed by 1 base and J by 3 bases, leaving 10 bases between them. This CDR3 contains 14 residues. CDR3 DNA sequence: TGCGCCAGCAGCCAAGGGATCCCGGGCTACGAGCAGTACTTC. This sequence encodes CASSQGIPGYEQYF.

This clone was observed once. The rearrangement links TRBV6-6 to TRBJ2-7, with 7 bases identical to TRBD1. The length of the CDR3 is 14 residues. Germline V lookup: CDR1 MNHNY, CDR2 SVGAGI (reference sequence). With V trimmed by 5 bases and J by 3 bases, 7 bases remained unmatched. The CDR3, as DNA: TGTGCCAGCAGTACCGGACAGGCCCGCTACGAGCAGTACTTC. The encoded protein is CASSTGQARYEQYF.

This chain joins TRBV4-3 and TRBJ2-2, with 7 nucleotides matching TRBD2. CDR1 is LGHNA and CDR2 is YSLEER in the germline V gene. V was pared by 1 base and J by 4 bases, with 6 bases of the junction left unmatched. The CDR3 has 16 amino acids. The CDR3 nucleotides read TGCGCCAGCAGCCAAGTAGCGGGCGGAACCACCGGGGAGCTGTTTTTT. It translates to CASSQVAGGTTGELFF.

The V and J genes are TRBV9 and TRBJ2-3; tentative D call: TRBD2 (7 bases). The germline V and J ends were trimmed by 0 bases and 6 bases, with 11 bases remaining between them. The V gene's germline CDR1 is SGDLS and CDR2 YYNGEE. The CDR3 is 14 residues long. In DNA, the CDR3 is TGTGCCAGCAGCGTAGTGGGGGGGGCGGATACGCAGTATTTT. It encodes CASSVVGGADTQYF.

This rearrangement joins TRBV10-3 to TRBJ2-3; 8 positions agree with TRBD1. From germline, CDR1 is ENHRY and CDR2 SYGVKD. The ends lost 4 bases at V and 4 bases at J; junction bases unmatched: 10. The CDR3 runs to 16 residues. The CDR3 coding sequence is TGTGCCATCAGTGTATTTGGACAGGGTCGGTCAGATACGCAGTATTTT. Amino acid sequence: CAISVFGQGRSDTQYF.

The genes are TRBV28 and TRBJ1-6; D is ambiguous. The germline V gene encodes CDR1 MDHEN and CDR2 SYDVKM. The CDR3 is 14 residues long. V was cut by 6 bases and J by 10 bases, with 16 bases left in between. The CDR3 region has the DNA TGTGCCAGCAGGTTTTCGGCGGGCCCGTCACCCCTCCACTTT. It is translated as CASRFSAGPSPLHF.

CDR3: CARRQGRPTPNYGYTF. CDR3 DNA: TGTGCCAGGAGACAGGGAAGACCTACACCTAACTATGGCTACACCTTC. The chain has TRBV2 and TRBJ1-2, with 7 bases lining up with TRBD1. The germline CDR1 and CDR2 sequences are SNHLY and FYNNEI. V was clipped by 9 bases and J by 0 bases; unmatched bases: 13. This CDR3 is built from 16 residues.

The rearrangement uses TRBV5-1 and TRBJ2-7; possible D gene TRBD2, 5 bases. Germline V gene data show CDR1 as SGHRS and CDR2 as YFSETQ. The CDR3 is 15 residues long. Deletions cut 0 bases from V and 2 bases from J, with 12 bases between. CDR3 loop: CASSLGRPSPYEQYF. CDR3 DNA: TGCGCCAGCAGCTTGGGCCGGCCTAGCCCCTACGAGCAGTACTTC.

The chain couples TRBV7-2 to TRBJ1-5; perhaps TRBD1 as D (5 bases). This CDR3 comprises 14 residues. V was pared by 5 bases and J by 11 bases, with 19 bases between. Germline V lookup: CDR1 SGHTA, CDR2 FQGNSA. The CDR3 region is CASSPEGNIAAQHF. The CDR3 nucleotides read TGTGCCAGCAGCCCGGAGGGGAATATAGCGGCCCAGCATTTT. Variable domain in full (rest from reference TRBV7-2 and TRBJ1-5): GAGVSQSPSNKVTEKGKDVELRCDPISGHTALYWYRQSLGQGLEFLIYFQGNSAPDKSGLPSDRFSAERTGGSVSTLTIQRTQQEDSAVYLCASSPEGNIAAQHFGDGTRLSIL.

The genes are TRBV4-2 and TRBJ1-2; the D is unclear. The CDR3 totals 15 residues. V was trimmed by 0 bases and J by 6 bases, leaving 14 bases between them. The germline gives CDR1 LGHNA, CDR2 YNFKEQ. The CDR3 reads CASSQDLTSFDGYTF. DNA of the CDR3: TGTGCCAGCAGCCAAGATTTGACTTCTTTTGATGGCTACACCTTC.

The genes are TRBV11-3 and TRBJ2-7; D is possibly TRBD1 (6 bases). Trimming shortened V by 5 bases and J by 3 bases, and 11 bases separated the two germline ends. This CDR3 contains 13 residues. Germline V lookup: CDR1 SGHNT, CDR2 YENEEA. The CDR3 DNA sequence: TGTGCCAGCAGCCGAGGGGGAAACTACGAGCAGTACTTC. Translating it yields CASSRGGNYEQYF.

The genes are TRBV14 and TRBJ2-7; weak D call: TRBD2 (7 bases). Germline loops: CDR1 SGHDN, CDR2 FVKESK. V gave up 5 bases and J gave up 6 bases, with 14 bases separating them. The CDR3 is 13 amino acids. The CDR3 nucleotides are TGTGCCAGCAGCAGTTACAGGGAGGGCGAGCAGTACTTC. It translates to CASSSYREGEQYF.

This sequence joins TRBV5-1 and TRBJ1-4, with unresolved D. Germline CDR1 and CDR2: SGHRS and YFSETQ. The CDR3 extends over 15 amino acids. Trimming stripped 3 bases from V and 0 bases from J, with 9 bases between. The CDR3 nucleotides read TGCGCCAGCAGCTCCACCGGGGCAACTAATGAAAAACTGTTTTTT. Encoded protein: CASSSTGATNEKLFF.

The chain combines TRBV3-1 (or the pseudogene TRBV3-2) with TRBJ2-2; perhaps TRBD2 as D (7 bases). V lost 0 bases to trimming and J lost 5 bases, with 19 bases between them. Germline CDR1 and CDR2: LGHDT and YNNKEL (reference sequence). The CDR3 totals 18 residues. The CDR3 DNA reads TGTGCCAGCAGCCAAGACTGGGGGGCGGGAGTAGGGACCGGGGAGCTGTTTTTT. The encoded protein is CASSQDWGAGVGTGELFF.

V is TRBV18 and J is TRBJ2-7; 9 bases are shared with TRBD1. V lost 3 bases and J lost 5; bases outside the gene matches: 8. The CDR3 has 15 amino acids. Germline CDR1 reads KGHSH; CDR2 reads LQKENI. CDR3 loop: CASSPSAGTGNEQYF. Written as DNA, the CDR3 is TGTGCCAGCTCACCTAGTGCCGGGACAGGGAACGAGCAGTACTTC.

J is TRBJ2-2 and V is TRBV19; TRBD1 might be the D (5 bases). V lost 3 bases and J 7 bases, leaving 9 bases between the germline ends. From germline, CDR1 is LNHDA and CDR2 SQIVND (reference sequence). CDR3 length: 13 residues. CDR3 nucleotides: TGTGCCAGTAGTATGGGGCTCCTCGGGGAGCTGTTTTTT. Protein product: CASSMGLLGELFF.

This clone came up once. The chain combines TRBV30 with TRBJ2-7, with D perhaps TRBD1 (6 bases). V shed 0 bases and J shed 3 bases, with 15 bases lying between them. CDR1 is GTSNPN and CDR2 is SVGIG in the germline V gene (reference sequence). The CDR3 extends over 15 amino acids. The CDR3 loop reads CAWSVIAQGNYEQYF. For the CDR3, the DNA is TGTGCCTGGAGTGTAATCGCACAGGGAAACTACGAGCAGTACTTC.

This clone was observed once. The chain has TRBV19 and TRBJ2-1; 15 nucleotides line up with TRBD2. Germline lookup yields CDR1 LNHDA and CDR2 SQIVND (reference sequence). There are 16 residues in the CDR3. With V trimmed by 8 bases and J by 4 bases, 6 bases remained unmatched. The CDR3 region has the DNA TGTGCCAGTCGAGGACTAGCGGGAGGGACTTACAATGAGCAGTTCTTC. Protein: CASRGLAGGTYNEQFF.

The chain employs TRBV11-3 and TRBJ1-5, with D perhaps TRBD1 (5 bases). CDR3 length: 15 amino acids. Germline CDR1 and CDR2: SGHNT and YENEEA. Trimming cost V 2 bases and J 1 base, with 9 bases left between them. The CDR3 DNA reads as TGTGCCAGCAGCTTAAACCGGGGGAGCAATCAGCCCCAGCATTTT. As protein: CASSLNRGSNQPQHF.

This sequence joins TRBV4-2 and TRBJ2-5; 10 nucleotides line up with TRBD2. This CDR3 is built from 15 residues. Germline lookup yields CDR1 LGHNA and CDR2 YNFKEQ. The J segment lost 2 bases and the V segment lost 2 bases, leaving 2 bases of the junction unmatched. CDR3 sequence reads: CASSQNSGGQETQYF. The DNA of the CDR3 is TGTGCCAGCAGCCAAAATAGCGGGGGGCAAGAGACCCAGTACTTC.